Listed below are T cell receptor beta chains from one sample, sequenced in a study of blood T cell dynamics during melanoma immunotherapy. Libraries were prepared by immunoSEQ multiplex PCR; TCRdb keeps only in-frame clonotypes and omits some of them. The data show around 14,000 clones, with 85% to 90% seen just once and approximately 4.3% held by the top ten. Sequencing used blood, obtained from a patient treated with checkpoint blockade. The receptors come from a human donor with melanoma. Each CDR3 is given with its conserved first and last residue. A D gene is named only where the DNA matches it firmly. Part of the rows lack a size; the others show once, few, many or a class for expanded clones.

v_call	d_call	j_call	clone_size	cdr3_aa	cdr3_nt
TRBV7-3	.	TRBJ2-5	.	CASSPGHFAETQYF	TGTGCCAGCAGCCCGGGACATTTTGCAGAGACCCAGTACTTC
TRBV5-5	.	TRBJ2-7	once	CASSLNYEQYF	TGTGCCAGCAGCTTGAACTACGAGCAGTACTTC
TRBV5-6	TRBD1	TRBJ1-1	once	CASSPGTVFEAFF	TGTGCCAGCAGCCCCGGGACAGTCTTTGAAGCTTTCTTT
TRBV29-1	.	TRBJ2-1	.	CSVIRGSYNEQFF	TGCAGCGTCATCAGGGGATCCTACAATGAGCAGTTCTTC
TRBV5-1	.	TRBJ2-7	.	CASSLQGRGDEQYF	TGCGCCAGCAGCCTTCAGGGTAGAGGCGACGAGCAGTACTTC
TRBV5-8	.	TRBJ2-5	.	CASSRRDVETQYF	TGTGCCAGCAGCCGGAGGGACGTCGAGACCCAGTACTTC
TRBV19	.	TRBJ2-2	.	CASSIAGLHTGELFF	TGTGCCAGTAGTATAGCGGGACTGCACACCGGGGAGCTGTTTTTT
TRBV25-1	.	TRBJ2-2	.	CASSEVTRDTGELFF	TGTGCCAGCAGTGAAGTAACTCGGGACACCGGGGAGCTGTTTTTT
TRBV9	.	TRBJ1-1	.	CASSPAPTRMNTEAFF	TGTGCCAGCAGCCCCGCCCCCACACGGATGAACACTGAAGCTTTCTTT
TRBV5-1	.	TRBJ2-5	.	CASSLGSGQETQYF	TGCGCCAGCAGCTTAGGTAGCGGACAAGAGACCCAGTACTTC
TRBV7-2	.	TRBJ2-5	.	CASSLDLAGETQYF	TGTGCCAGCAGCTTAGACCTAGCAGGAGAGACCCAGTACTTC
TRBV7-3	.	TRBJ2-5	.	CASSFTGEGETQYF	TGTGCCAGCAGCTTCACAGGGGAGGGAGAGACCCAGTACTTC
TRBV5-5	.	TRBJ2-3	.	CASSLGHFSDTQYF	TGTGCCAGCAGCTTGGGACACTTTTCAGATACGCAGTATTTT
TRBV10-3	.	TRBJ1-2	.	CAISGPEVAYGYTF	TGTGCCATCAGTGGCCCAGAGGTGGCCTATGGCTACACCTTC
TRBV30	.	TRBJ2-2	.	CAWSQAIGELFF	TGTGCCTGGAGTCAGGCTATTGGGGAGCTGTTTTTT
TRBV30	.	TRBJ1-5	.	CARPRPQHF	TGTGCCCGCCCCCGGCCCCAGCATTTT
TRBV29-1	.	TRBJ2-5	.	CSVEDRGGAETQYF	TGCAGCGTTGAAGATCGTGGGGGGGCGGAGACCCAGTACTTC
TRBV27	.	TRBJ2-3	.	CASRTPGGNTDTQYF	TGTGCCAGCAGGACCCCGGGGGGCAACACAGATACGCAGTATTTT
TRBV9	.	TRBJ2-5	.	CASSVGGDPYQETQYF	TGTGCCAGCAGCGTAGGGGGGGACCCGTACCAAGAGACCCAGTACTTC
TRBV7-9	.	TRBJ1-1	few	CASSLPPGLEAFF	TGTGCCAGCAGCTTACCACCGGGACTTGAAGCTTTCTTT
TRBV4-1	TRBD1	TRBJ2-7	.	CASSQAPGTGGFYEQYF	TGCGCCAGCAGCCAAGCACCCGGGACAGGGGGTTTCTACGAGCAGTACTTC
TRBV4-1	.	TRBJ1-1	once	CASSQDHGARARAFNTEAFF	TGCGCCAGCAGCCAAGATCATGGAGCGCGAGCCAGGGCCTTTAACACTGAAGCTTTCTTT